Included here is one T cell receptor (beta chain) sequence, with context. No antigen is known for it. Use of 60 Vbeta and 13 Jbeta primers characterized the PCR. This table comes from immunoSEQ multiplex PCR, and its TCRdb copy is limited to in-frame clones, with some not included. The data hold fewer than 200,000 clones, with approximately 84% observed a single time. This specimen comes from a study of cytomegalovirus exposure and HLA in healthy donors. Trimming shortened V by 0 bases and J by 1 base, and 10 bases separated the two germline ends. In germline, CDR1 is SGHRS, CDR2 YFSETQ. The CDR3 has 16 residues. Study-wide findings and caveats: According to an earlier analysis, most TCR beta V segments yielded productive rearrangements about 87% or about 30% of the time.

Donors had nominal health at sampling but likely had unrecorded immune exposures. The sequencing input was PBMCs. This TCR was recovered from a man aged 25 to 40 in good health and CMV-seronegative. J is TRBJ2-2 and V is TRBV5-1; the D gene is possibly TRBD1 (5 bases). CDR3 amino acids: CASSLAVTGNTGELFF. The CDR3 DNA sequence: TGCGCCAGCAGCTTGGCCGTCACAGGGAACACCGGGGAGCTGTTTTTT.